This T cell receptor beta chain was documented in a study of blood T cell repertoires in COVID-19. Overall study: Whether acute or convalescent, the COVID-19 samples came from the United States, Italy and Spain. PBMCs, B-cell-depleted T cells, or T cells provided the cDNA or gDNA that made up the material.

Original handling: Amplified reference gene primers provided the basis for estimating nucleated cell counts. The assay was immunoSEQ multiplex PCR, and TCRdb's table has in-frame clones only and misses some. V and J calls and clone size are given by that table; D and trimming were obtained from the DNA. The sample carries 100,000 to 120,000 clones, 85% recorded once. The CDR3 contains 13 residues. Germline V gene sequence: CDR1 MNHEY, CDR2 SVGAGI. V lost 0 bases and J lost 8, with 10 bases in between. Sample: peripheral blood. The chain employs TRBV6-5 and TRBJ1-2; the D gene is possibly TRBD1 (5 bases). The receptor was isolated from a man aged 45-65 years with acute or convalescent COVID-19. This CDR3 reads CASSYSVGGGYTF. The CDR3, as DNA: TGTGCCAGCAGTTACTCGGTCGGGGGGGGCTACACCTTC.